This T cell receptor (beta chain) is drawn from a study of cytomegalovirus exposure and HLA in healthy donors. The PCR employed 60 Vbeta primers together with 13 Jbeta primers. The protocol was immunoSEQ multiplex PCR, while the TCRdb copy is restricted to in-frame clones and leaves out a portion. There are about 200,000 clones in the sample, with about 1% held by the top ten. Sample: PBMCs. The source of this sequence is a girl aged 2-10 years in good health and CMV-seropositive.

The CDR3 region is CASSPAGSGTYQETQYF. The CDR3 coding sequence is TGTGCCAGCAGCCCAGCGGGTAGCGGGACGTACCAAGAGACCCAGTACTTC. The V call is TRBV21-1, the J call TRBJ2-5; no DNA check was done on the table's D call, TRBD2. TRBV21-1 is deemed a pseudogene. This CDR3 spans 17 amino acids.